This T cell receptor beta chain was documented in a study of T-cell reconstitution after alpha-beta-depleted transplantation in children. As for this clonotype: Its antigen is unknown.

Study-wide findings and caveats: T-cell counts and diversity at one year following transplant were attributed mainly to newly produced T cells. Where some patients showed high TCRbeta diversity at day 60, it came from recipient T cells and thymic progenitors that had survived.

The CDR3 sequence is 17 residues long. V shed 0 bases and J 6 bases; nucleotides not matched to a gene: 11. The germline gives CDR1 SGHAT, CDR2 FQDESV (reference sequence). Molecular barcoding with unique molecular identifiers was used for the TCRbeta library. TCRdb reprocessed the PCR reads with MiXCR, giving one entry per CDR3 protein. The sample lists about 440,000 distinct CDR3 sequences, approximately 42% occurring once. This chain links TRBV11-1 with TRBJ2-1, with 7 positions matching TRBD1. This specimen consisted of PBMCs, obtained before TCRalphabeta/CD19-depleted stem cell transplant. The clonotype comes from a girl aged 2-10 years with aplastic anemia, due to receive a stem cell transplant. CDR3: CASSLALGQPYINEQFF. The CDR3 DNA sequence: TGTGCCAGCAGCTTAGCGCTGGGACAGCCGTATATCAATGAGCAGTTCTTC.